A single T cell receptor beta chain is shown here with its context. CDR3 length equals 15 residues. J gave up 2 bases and V 3 bases, and 0 bases lay outside the gene matches. Germline V gives CDR1 LGHNA, CDR2 YNFKEQ. This specimen belongs to a study of blood T cell repertoires in COVID-19. Across the whole study: T cells, B-cell-depleted T cells, or PBMCs supplied cDNA or gDNA.

Original processing notes: How many nucleated cells were present was estimated from reference gene primer amplification. This table comes from immunoSEQ multiplex PCR, and its TCRdb copy is limited to in-frame clones, with some not included. The V and J calls and clone size are taken from that table; D and trimming were inferred from the DNA. The profile shows under 100,000 clones, about four fifths of them singletons. This receptor was identified in a man in his sixties with acute or convalescent COVID-19. The sample taken for sequencing was peripheral blood. The chain combines TRBV4-2 with TRBJ2-5, with TRBD2 matching 13 bases. CDR3 bases: TGTGCCAGCAGCCAGGGACTAGCGGGGCAAGAGACCCAGTACTTC. Protein sequence: CASSQGLAGQETQYF.